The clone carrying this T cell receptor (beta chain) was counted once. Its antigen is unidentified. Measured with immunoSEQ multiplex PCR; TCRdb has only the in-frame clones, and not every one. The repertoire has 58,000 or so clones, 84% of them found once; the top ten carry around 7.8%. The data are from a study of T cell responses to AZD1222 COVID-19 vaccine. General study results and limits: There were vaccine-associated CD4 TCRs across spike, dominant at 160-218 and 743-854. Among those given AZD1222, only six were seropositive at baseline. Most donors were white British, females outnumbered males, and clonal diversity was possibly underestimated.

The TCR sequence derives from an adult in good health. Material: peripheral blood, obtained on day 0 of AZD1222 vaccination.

In DNA, the CDR3 is TGTGCCAGCAGTATGGGACAGGGGAACGAGCAGTACTTC. This encodes CASSMGQGNEQYF. This chain connects TRBV12-3 or TRBV12-4 to TRBJ2-7; 10 bases agree with TRBD1. This CDR3 region has 13 residues. After removal of 5 bases from V and 5 bases from J, the junction contained 3 bases not matched to a gene.